The sequence of this T cell receptor (beta chain) was determined in a study of shared clonotypes between healthy human individuals. Clones were read by immunoSEQ multiplex PCR, and TCRdb kept only the in-frame ones, dropping some. The sample includes 2 million to 2.5 million clones, 85% to 95% seen only once; the top ten take approximately 0.41%. CDR1 and CDR2 from the germline V gene are SQVTM and ANQGSEA. This CDR3 is 12 amino acids long. V lost 7 bases, J lost 4 bases, and 13 bases lay in between. The clonotype comes from a man aged 18 to 29 in good health. Some clones in this sample may be carry-over from other donors' samples. V gene TRBV29-1 combines with J gene TRBJ2-5, with unresolved D. The sample taken for sequencing was naive CD4+ T cells from PBMCs. As to subset: CD45RA+ positively selected. CDR3 in DNA: TGCAGCGGGTACAGTGGGCCAGAGACCCAGTACTTC. Translated: CSGYSGPETQYF.